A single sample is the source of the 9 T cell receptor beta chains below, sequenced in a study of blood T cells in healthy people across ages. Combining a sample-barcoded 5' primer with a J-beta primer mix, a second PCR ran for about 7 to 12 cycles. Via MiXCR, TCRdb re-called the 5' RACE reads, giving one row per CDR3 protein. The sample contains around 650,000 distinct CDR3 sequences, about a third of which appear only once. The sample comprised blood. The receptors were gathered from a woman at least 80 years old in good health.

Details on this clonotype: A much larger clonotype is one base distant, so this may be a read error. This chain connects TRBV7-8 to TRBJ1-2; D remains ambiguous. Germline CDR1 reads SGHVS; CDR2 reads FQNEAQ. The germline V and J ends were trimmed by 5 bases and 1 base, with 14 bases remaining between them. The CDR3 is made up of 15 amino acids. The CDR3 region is CASSTRRIFNYGYTF. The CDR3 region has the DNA TGTGCCAGCAGCACTCGACGGATTTTTAACTATGGCTACACCTTC.

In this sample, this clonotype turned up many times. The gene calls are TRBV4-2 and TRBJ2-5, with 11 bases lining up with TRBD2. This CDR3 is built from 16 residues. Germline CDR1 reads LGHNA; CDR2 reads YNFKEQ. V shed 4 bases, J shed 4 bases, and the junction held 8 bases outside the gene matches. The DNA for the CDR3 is TGTGCCAGCAGCCCCGAATTAGCGGGGGGGCGAGAGACCCAGTACTTC. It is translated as CASSPELAGGRETQYF.

The CDR3: CASNLTGNTGELFF. CDR3 nucleotides: TGTGCCAGCAACCTGACAGGAAACACCGGGGAGCTGTTTTTT. The chain recombines TRBV7-3 with TRBJ2-2, with a tentative D call TRBD1 (6 bases). V was cut by 7 bases and J by 2 bases, with 11 bases left in between. Per germline, CDR1 SGHTA and CDR2 FQGTGA. This CDR3 spans 14 amino acids.

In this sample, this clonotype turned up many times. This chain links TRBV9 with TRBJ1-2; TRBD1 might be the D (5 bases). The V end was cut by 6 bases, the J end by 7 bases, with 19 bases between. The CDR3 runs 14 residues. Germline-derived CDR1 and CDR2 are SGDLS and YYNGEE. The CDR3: CASNRDGTPSGYTF. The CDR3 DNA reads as TGTGCCAGCAACCGGGACGGCACTCCCAGTGGCTACACCTTC.

Written as DNA, the CDR3 is TGTGCCAGCAGCAAAGAGACGAGGGGTAGGTCCTACGAGCAGTACTTC. Protein sequence: CASSKETRGRSYEQYF. The gene calls are TRBV21-1 and TRBJ2-7; TRBD1 is the table's D call, not checked against the DNA. TRBV21-1 is reported as a pseudogene. The CDR3 is 16 amino acids.

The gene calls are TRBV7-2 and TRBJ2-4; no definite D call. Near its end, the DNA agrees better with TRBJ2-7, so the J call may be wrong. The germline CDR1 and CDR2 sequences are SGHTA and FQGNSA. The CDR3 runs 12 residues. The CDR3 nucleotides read TGTGCCAGCAGCCCCCTCTCTGACGAGCAGTACTTC. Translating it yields CASSPLSDEQYF.

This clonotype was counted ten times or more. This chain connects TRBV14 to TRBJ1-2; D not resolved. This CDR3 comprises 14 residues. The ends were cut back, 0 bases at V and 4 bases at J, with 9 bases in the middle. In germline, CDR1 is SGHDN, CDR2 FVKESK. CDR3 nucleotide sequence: TGTGCCAGCAGCCAAGATTTAGGACGCTATGGCTACACCTTC. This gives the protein CASSQDLGRYGYTF.

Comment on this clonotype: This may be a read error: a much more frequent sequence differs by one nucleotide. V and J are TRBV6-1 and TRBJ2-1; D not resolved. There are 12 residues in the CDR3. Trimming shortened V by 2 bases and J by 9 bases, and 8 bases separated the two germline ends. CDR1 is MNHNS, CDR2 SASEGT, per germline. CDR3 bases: TGTGCCAGCAGTGAAACTGGGCGTGAGCAGTTCTTC. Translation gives CASSETGREQFF.

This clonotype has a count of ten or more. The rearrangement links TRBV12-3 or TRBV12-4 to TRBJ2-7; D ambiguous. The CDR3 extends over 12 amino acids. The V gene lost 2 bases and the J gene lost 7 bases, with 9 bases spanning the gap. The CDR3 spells CASSLRPGEQYF. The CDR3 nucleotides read TGTGCCAGCAGTTTACGGCCGGGTGAGCAGTACTTC.